A single T cell receptor (beta chain) is shown here with its context. Germline V CDR1 and CDR2: LGHNA, YNFKEQ. Trimming removed 0 bases from V and 4 bases from J, with 10 bases in between. This CDR3 has 15 residues. Sequenced by immunoSEQ multiplex PCR; TCRdb stores in-frame clones only, minus some. Here the sample spans 65,000 or so clones, 75% to 85% being singletons. The data stem from a study of blood T cell repertoires in COVID-19. The sample comprised peripheral blood. The V call is TRBV4-2, the J call TRBJ1-5; D gene uncertain. The sequence derives from a man of 80 years or more with acute or convalescent COVID-19. CDR3 region: CASSQDSRGNQPQHF. The CDR3 DNA is TGTGCCAGCAGCCAAGATTCCCGGGGAAATCAGCCCCAGCATTTT.